The 5 T cell receptor beta chains in this list originate from one sample, sequenced in a study of blood T cell repertoires in COVID-19. Measured with immunoSEQ multiplex PCR; TCRdb has only the in-frame clones, and not every one. The table lists about 160,000 clones, over 70% of them singletons. Sequencing was carried out using PBMCs or T cells enriched from blood (not recorded which). The receptors shown here come from a woman aged 40 to 50 with acute COVID-19.

This clone was counted a few times. The chain combines TRBV5-1 with TRBJ2-3; 8 bases fit TRBD2. V dropped 6 bases and J dropped 5; count of bases not matched to a gene: 5. CDR1 and CDR2 from the germline V gene are SGHRS and YFSETQ. This CDR3 spans 13 amino acids. This chain's CDR3 is CASKREREDTQYF. The CDR3 coding sequence is TGCGCCAGCAAGCGGGAGCGGGAAGATACGCAGTATTTT.

V is TRBV7-6 and J is TRBJ1-5, with a tentative D call TRBD1 (5 bases). This CDR3 has 13 amino acids. Germline V CDR1 and CDR2: SGHVS, FNYEAQ. Trimming stripped 7 bases from V and 2 bases from J, with 9 bases between. DNA of the CDR3: TGTGCCAGCAAGGGACTGGGCAATCAGCCCCAGCATTTT. Protein product: CASKGLGNQPQHF.

The rearrangement links TRBV18 to TRBJ1-1, with D possibly TRBD1 on 5 matching bases. Trimming removed 4 bases at V and 0 bases at J, with 6 bases between. Germline V CDR1 and CDR2: KGHSH, LQKENI. The CDR3 sequence is 13 residues long. This CDR3 reads CASSLDMNTEAFF. CDR3 DNA sequence: TGTGCCAGCTCACTGGACATGAACACTGAAGCTTTCTTT.

The CDR3 spells CASSAPGRGYNEQFF. CDR3 nucleotides: TGTGCCAGCTCCGCGCCGGGGCGGGGTTACAATGAGCAGTTCTTC. The chain joins TRBV18 to TRBJ2-1; D perhaps matches TRBD2 (6 bases). This CDR3 region has 15 residues. V lost 6 bases to trimming and J lost 4 bases, with 16 bases between them. CDR1 and CDR2 (germline): KGHSH, LQKENI.

To note about this clone: The sample holds other DNA sequences that translate to the same CDR3. The chain is built from TRBV6-5 and TRBJ1-2; no reliable D call. In germline, CDR1 is MNHEY, CDR2 SVGAGI. Deletions cut 0 bases from V and 1 base from J, with 6 bases between. The CDR3 sequence is 14 residues long. As DNA, the CDR3 is TGTGCCAGCAGTTACTCGACGGGTAACTATGGCTACACCTTC. Encoded protein: CASSYSTGNYGYTF.